These 20 T cell receptor beta chains share one sample of origin, sequenced in a study of regulatory T cells in long-lasting Graves disease. RNA from PBMCs was the source of the TCR library. Each CDR3 protein is one row after TCRdb ran MiXCR on the reads. This sample carries 1,400 or so distinct CDR3 sequences, approximately 50% of them seen once, and the ten largest clones take 10% to 11%. Sequencing was performed on peripheral blood mononuclear cells (PBMCs), taken with antithyroid drug treatment, in newly diagnosed or persistent Graves disease (not recorded which). The receptors were gathered from a female donor with Graves disease.

The chain joins TRBV20-1 to TRBJ2-3; 8 positions agree with TRBD2. V gave up 3 bases and J gave up 6 bases; unmatched junction bases: 8. The V gene's germline CDR1 is DFQATT and CDR2 SNEGSKA (reference sequence). The CDR3 length is 14 residues. The CDR3 loop reads CSASEASGYDTQYF. The CDR3 region has the DNA TGCAGTGCTAGCGAGGCTAGCGGGTATGATACGCAGTATTTT.

The sample holds a few counts of this clonotype. This rearrangement joins TRBV13 to TRBJ1-2, with 7 bases that match TRBD1. J lost 6 bases, V lost 5 bases, and 12 bases had no gene match. CDR3 length: 15 residues. Per the germline V gene, CDR1 is PRHDT and CDR2 is FYEKMQ (reference sequence). The CDR3 DNA reads as TGTGCCAGCAGCCACCTCATGGACAGGCTCCATGGCTACACCTTC. Its protein is CASSHLMDRLHGYTF.

This clonotype was picked up one time. The chain uses TRBV7-2 and TRBJ2-7, with 7 positions matching TRBD2. CDR1 is SGHTA and CDR2 is FQGNSA in the germline V gene. This CDR3 region has 17 residues. V was pared by 1 base and J by 2 bases, with 11 bases of the junction left unmatched. CDR3 amino acids: CASSLGWGGSATYEQYF. The CDR3 nucleotides read TGTGCCAGCAGCTTAGGCTGGGGCGGGAGCGCCACCTACGAGCAGTACTTC.

This chain joins TRBV3-1 and TRBJ2-7, with 12 positions matching TRBD2. The CDR3 totals 15 residues. Losses at the gene ends were 6 bases for V and 9 bases for J; bases not matched to a gene: 12. The germline CDR1 and CDR2 sequences are LGHDT and YNNKEL (reference sequence). CDR3 amino acids: CASRDLTSGSRVQYF. CDR3 nucleotide sequence: TGTGCCAGCAGGGACTTGACTAGCGGGAGTCGGGTGCAGTACTTC.

The rearrangement joins TRBV21-1 to TRBJ1-1; the table assigns TRBD1, which was not confirmed against the DNA. TRBV21-1 is described as a pseudogene. The CDR3 sequence is 16 residues long. For the CDR3, the DNA is TGTGCCAGCAGCAAAGAGGATCAGGGGGCGCGCCCTGAAGCTTTCTTT. Translating it yields CASSKEDQGARPEAFF.

This sequence joins TRBV20-1 and TRBJ2-7; no clear D gene. V lost 0 bases to trimming and J lost 3 bases, with 9 bases between them. The CDR3 runs to 13 residues. From germline, CDR1 is DFQATT and CDR2 SNEGSKA (reference sequence). CDR3 nucleotides: TGCAGTGCTAGAGATGTTCCCCGCTACGAGCAGTACTTC. Translated: CSARDVPRYEQYF.

The chain couples TRBV20-1 to TRBJ1-3; no clear D. Trimming removed 5 bases from V and 0 bases from J, with 14 bases in between. The CDR3 is made up of 15 amino acids. Germline V gene data show CDR1 as DFQATT and CDR2 as SNEGSKA (reference sequence). The CDR3 sequence is CSAPHSLSSGNTIYF. CDR3 DNA: TGCAGTGCTCCCCACAGCCTCAGCTCTGGAAACACCATATATTTT.

The CDR3 loop is CSAFTGYHEQYF. The CDR3, as DNA: TGCAGCGCGTTTACAGGGTATCATGAGCAGTACTTC. The rearrangement links TRBV29-1 to TRBJ2-7; maybe TRBD1 (6 bases). The CDR3 is 12 amino acids. Per germline, CDR1 SQVTM and CDR2 ANQGSEA. The V end lost 7 bases, the J end lost 7 bases, and 17 bases lay between the germline ends.

The chain has TRBV4-1 and TRBJ1-1; no clear D. The germline V and J ends were trimmed by 3 bases and 7 bases, with 21 bases remaining between them. The CDR3 runs to 16 residues. Per the germline V gene, CDR1 is MGHRA and CDR2 is YSYEKL. As DNA, the CDR3 is TGCGCCAGCAGCCAGCGATTTACCGGTGAAGACCTTGAAGCTTTCTTT. Protein product: CASSQRFTGEDLEAFF.

This clonotype was detected a few times. The chain links TRBV29-1 to TRBJ2-1; 7 bases line up with TRBD2. Germline V gene sequence: CDR1 SQVTM, CDR2 ANQGSEA. V shed 5 bases and J 0 bases; nucleotides not matched to a gene: 7. This CDR3 is 15 amino acids long. CDR3 DNA: TGCAGCGTTCCCGACCGCGGGAGCTCCTACAATGAGCAGTTCTTC. It yields the protein CSVPDRGSSYNEQFF.

This chain connects TRBV19 to TRBJ2-2; perhaps TRBD2 as D (6 bases). Looked up from germline, CDR1 is LNHDA and CDR2 is SQIVND (reference sequence). V dropped 8 bases and J dropped 0 bases, with 10 bases sitting between them. CDR3 size: 14 residues. The CDR3 protein is CASLASSNTGELFF. The CDR3 region has the DNA TGTGCCAGTCTAGCGTCCTCGAACACCGGGGAGCTGTTTTTT. The full variable domain, its missing parts supplied by reference TRBV19 and TRBJ2-2, is DGGITQSPKYLFRKEGQNVTLSCEQNLNHDAMYWYRQDPGQGLRLIYYSQIVNDFQKGDIAEGYSVSREKKESFPLTVTSAQKNPTAFYLCASLASSNTGELFFGEGSRLTVL.

This chain links TRBV15 with TRBJ2-1; D uncertain. This CDR3 has 13 amino acids. V was trimmed by 3 bases and J by 3 bases, leaving 6 bases between them. Germline values: CDR1 LNHNV, CDR2 YYDKDF (reference sequence). The CDR3 region is CATSSLGYNEQFF. CDR3 nucleotide sequence: TGTGCCACCAGCAGTCTAGGCTACAATGAGCAGTTCTTC.

This clonotype was picked up a small number of times. The chain employs TRBV20-1 and TRBJ2-1; tentative D call: TRBD2 (5 bases). The ends were cut back, 4 bases at V and 1 base at J, with 8 bases in the middle. Germline CDR1 reads DFQATT; CDR2 reads SNEGSKA (reference sequence). This CDR3 contains 13 residues. CDR3 nucleotide sequence: TGCAGTGCTACTAGCAGGTCCTACAATGAGCAGTTCTTC. Its translation: CSATSRSYNEQFF.

By share, this clonotype ranks as large. The J gene is TRBJ2-7, the V gene TRBV5-1, with TRBD1 as a possible D gene (5 bases). The germline CDR1 and CDR2 sequences are SGHRS and YFSETQ. This CDR3 has 16 amino acids. V was clipped by 0 bases and J by 1 base, with 14 bases between them. The CDR3 protein is CASSLEQATRSYEQYF. The CDR3 bases are TGCGCCAGCAGCTTGGAACAGGCCACCAGGTCCTACGAGCAGTACTTC.

This chain links TRBV21-1 with TRBJ2-6. TRBV21-1 is labeled a pseudogene. The length of the CDR3 is 13 residues. This CDR3 is CASSSGGANVLTF. The CDR3 bases are TGTGCCAGCAGCAGTGGTGGGGCCAACGTCCTGACTTTC.

V usage is TRBV12-3 or TRBV12-4 and J usage is TRBJ2-7, with a weak D call TRBD1 (6 bases). V dropped 2 bases and J dropped 3 bases, with 11 bases sitting between them. The CDR3 has 14 amino acids. The CDR3 sequence: CASSLFGQNYEQYF. The CDR3 DNA reads TGTGCCAGCAGTTTATTCGGACAGAACTACGAGCAGTACTTC.

The chain joins TRBV2 to TRBJ1-1; D is uncertain. The CDR3 consists of 14 residues. Per the germline V gene, CDR1 is SNHLY and CDR2 is FYNNEI. V dropped 5 bases and J dropped 0 bases, with 10 bases sitting between them. In DNA form, the CDR3 reads TGTGCCAGCAGTCCCTCTGACGTGAACACTGAAGCTTTCTTT. It is translated as CASSPSDVNTEAFF.

The CDR3: CASSQDSLAVRGRDTQYF. The CDR3 DNA sequence: TGTGCCAGCAGCCAAGATAGTCTGGCGGTCCGAGGTAGAGATACGCAGTATTTT. This sequence joins TRBV3-1 and TRBJ2-3; no firm D call. CDR1 and CDR2 (germline): LGHDT, YNNKEL (reference sequence). CDR3 length equals 18 residues. The germline V and J ends were trimmed by 0 bases and 5 bases, with 21 bases remaining between them.

A single count supports this clonotype. The J gene is TRBJ2-3, the V gene TRBV10-3; no definite D call. CDR1 is ENHRY and CDR2 is SYGVKD in the germline V gene. The CDR3 runs to 12 residues. The V gene lost 2 bases and the J gene lost 10 bases, with 10 bases spanning the gap. This CDR3 reads CAISEMGKAQYF. The DNA of the CDR3 is TGTGCCATCAGTGAGATGGGCAAGGCGCAGTATTTT.

In this sample, this clonotype turned up a few times. V and J are TRBV7-6 and TRBJ1-1; a weak D match, TRBD1 (6 bases). V lost 4 bases and J lost 2, with 8 bases in between. The CDR3 is made up of 13 amino acids. Germline V gene data show CDR1 as SGHVS and CDR2 as FNYEAQ. This CDR3 is CASSWTVNTEAFF. CDR3 in DNA: TGTGCCAGCAGCTGGACAGTCAACACTGAAGCTTTCTTT.